Below, 2 T cell receptor beta chains from the same sample are listed, as sequenced in a study of PD-L1 blockade in urothelial cancer. Time point specified: peripheral blood 6 weeks after treatment start. TCRdb keeps only in-frame clones here, not all; method: immunoSEQ multiplex PCR. The sample has 40,000 to 50,000 clones, around 80% seen once; the top ten hold 13%. The material was PBMCs, obtained around atezolizumab (anti-PD-L1) treatment. These receptors all come from a man in his 60s with urothelial cancer.

This chain links TRBV7-9 with TRBJ2-1; 7 nucleotides match TRBD1. The CDR3 extends over 15 amino acids. Germline-derived CDR1 and CDR2 are SEHNR and FQNEAQ (reference sequence). The junction had 8 bases not matched to a gene; V was cut back by 5 bases and J by 4 bases. CDR3 residues: CASSPGQVRYNEQFF. CDR3 in DNA: TGTGCCAGCAGCCCCGGACAGGTTAGATACAATGAGCAGTTCTTC.

V and J are TRBV7-8 and TRBJ2-5; TRBD2 aligns across 10 bases. Germline V gives CDR1 SGHVS, CDR2 FQNEAQ. J lost 4 bases, V lost 4 bases, and 6 bases had no gene match. There are 15 residues in the CDR3. CDR3 loop: CASSSERGGRETQYF. CDR3 sequence (DNA): TGTGCCAGCAGCTCGGAGCGGGGGGGCCGAGAGACCCAGTACTTC.